These 8 T cell receptor beta chains came from one sample sequenced in a study of cytomegalovirus exposure and HLA in healthy donors. Primers for the PCR totalled 60 Vbeta and 13 Jbeta. Data came from immunoSEQ multiplex PCR; TCRdb stores just in-frame clones and leaves some out. The data hold 150,000 or so clones, with about 79% observed a single time. The specimen was PBMCs. These receptors all come from a woman in her fifties or sixties in good health and CMV-seropositive.

The chain is built from TRBV18 and TRBJ1-4; tentatively, D is TRBD1 (6 bases). Trimming cost V 3 bases and J 5 bases, with 10 bases left between them. The CDR3 loop spans 14 amino acids. Germline loops: CDR1 KGHSH, CDR2 LQKENI. The CDR3 spells CASSPDRSNEKLFF. The CDR3, as DNA: TGTGCCAGCTCACCGGACAGATCGAATGAAAAACTGTTTTTT.

The V and J genes are TRBV9 and TRBJ2-3; 9 bases fit TRBD2. V dropped 0 bases and J dropped 5; count of bases not matched to a gene: 7. CDR1 is SGDLS, CDR2 YYNGEE, per germline. CDR3 size: 16 residues. The chain's CDR3 is CASSVGVAGAGDTQYF. In DNA form, the CDR3 reads TGTGCCAGCAGCGTAGGTGTAGCGGGGGCGGGAGATACGCAGTATTTT.

The chain joins TRBV2 to TRBJ1-5; TRBD1 is a possible D gene (6 bases). The V and J ends lost 6 bases and 3 bases respectively, with 9 bases between them. The CDR3 is 13 residues long. Germline values: CDR1 SNHLY, CDR2 FYNNEI. The chain's CDR3 is CASRGQINQPQHF. CDR3 bases: TGTGCCAGCAGGGGACAAATCAATCAGCCCCAGCATTTT.

The chain recombines TRBV5-1 with TRBJ1-1, with D hard to call. CDR3 length: 14 amino acids. Trimming pared 0 bases from V and 3 bases from J, leaving 9 bases between. The germline gives CDR1 SGHRS, CDR2 YFSETQ. The CDR3 here is CASSLVVADTEAFF. The CDR3 bases are TGCGCCAGCAGCTTGGTCGTGGCTGACACTGAAGCTTTCTTT.

The chain has TRBV7-9 and TRBJ2-3, with D possibly matching TRBD2 (5 bases). Trimming removed 5 bases at V and 0 bases at J, with 12 bases between. The CDR3 loop spans 15 amino acids. In germline, CDR1 is SEHNR, CDR2 FQNEAQ (reference sequence). CDR3 DNA sequence: TGTGCCAGCAGCCTAGATCTAGCAAGCACAGATACGCAGTATTTT. As protein: CASSLDLASTDTQYF.

The chain recombines TRBV7-2 with TRBJ1-2; D remains unclear. The CDR3 sequence is 13 residues long. The germline gives CDR1 SGHTA, CDR2 FQGNSA. Trimming shortened V by 4 bases and J by 0 bases, and 6 bases separated the two germline ends. CDR3 bases: TGTGCCAGCAGCTCACTTACTAACTATGGCTACACCTTC. It yields the protein CASSSLTNYGYTF.

The gene calls are TRBV2 and TRBJ1-1; tentative D call: TRBD1 (5 bases). From germline, CDR1 is SNHLY and CDR2 FYNNEI. V lost 3 bases to trimming and J lost 5 bases, with 13 bases between them. This CDR3 has 14 amino acids. CDR3 region: CASSDRGSVTEAFF. CDR3 DNA: TGTGCCAGCAGTGATCGGGGGTCGGTTACTGAAGCTTTCTTT.

The chain links TRBV27 to TRBJ1-5; no definite D call. Trimming removed 8 bases from V and 3 bases from J, with 8 bases in between. CDR1 MNHEY and CDR2 SMNVEV come from the germline V gene (reference sequence). CDR3 size: 12 residues. The DNA of the CDR3 is TGTGCCAGCGGGCTCTCCAATCAGCCCCAGCATTTT. It is translated as CASGLSNQPQHF.